Given below is one T cell receptor beta chain in context. The data were taken from a study of cytomegalovirus exposure and HLA in healthy donors. Both 60 Vbeta primers and 13 Jbeta primers went into the PCR. Profiling relied on immunoSEQ multiplex PCR, and the TCRdb table lists in-frame clones only, not all of them. The data contain approximately 210,000 clones, more than 85% of them singletons. The CDR3 is 13 amino acids. V was trimmed by 5 bases and J by 5 bases, leaving 12 bases between them. From germline, CDR1 is SGHTA and CDR2 FQGNSA. The origin of this receptor is a woman aged 18-29 years in good health and CMV-seronegative. Material for sequencing was PBMCs. The genes are TRBV7-2 and TRBJ1-1; D is uncertain. CDR3 sequence reads: CASSASRETEAFF. The CDR3 DNA is TGTGCCAGCAGCGCAAGTAGAGAAACTGAAGCTTTCTTT.